This entry concerns a single T cell receptor (beta chain). This record belongs to a study of T cells in tumors after PD-1 blockade. Study context: Each patient got pembrolizumab 200 mg every 3 weeks or cemiplimab 350 mg every 2 weeks. Daily vismodegib 150 mg continued in a subset of anti-PD-1-treated patients. Peripheral blood samples averaged 36,536 unique clonotypes and about 110,000 templates.

Data came from immunoSEQ multiplex PCR; TCRdb stores just in-frame clones and leaves some out. This sample has 45,000 to 60,000 clones, with 65% to 80% found just once. Germline V gene data show CDR1 as SGHTA and CDR2 as FQGTGA. V lost 3 bases to trimming and J lost 7 bases, with 13 bases between them. This CDR3 spans 13 amino acids. This chain connects TRBV7-3 to TRBJ2-7; the D call may be TRBD1 or TRBD2 (5 bases each). This sequence originates from a human donor with advanced basal cell or squamous cell carcinoma (not recorded which). This material consisted of PBMCs, taken before anti-PD-1 therapy. CDR3 sequence (DNA): TGTGCCAGCAGCTTCCAGGAGAGGGGAGAGCAGTACTTC. This gives the protein CASSFQERGEQYF. Full variable domain (rest looked up from reference TRBV7-3 and TRBJ2-7): GAGVSQTPSNKVTEKGKYVELRCDPISGHTALYWYRQSLGQGPEFLIYFQGTGAADDSGLPNDRFFAVRPEGSVSTLKIQRTERGDSAVYLCASSFQERGEQYFGPGTRLTVT.